The clone carrying this T cell receptor beta chain showed up many times. The V end was cut by 2 bases, the J end by 1 base, with 11 bases between. Germline values: CDR1 SGHDN, CDR2 FVKESK. The CDR3 is 15 residues long. This record comes from a study of T cells in Graves' hyperthyroidism and ophthalmopathy. RNA transcripts were the template for amplifying TCR beta CDR3 regions. The primer set for the first-round RT-PCR of the TCR CDR3 was HTBI. TCRdb ran MiXCR on the multiplex PCR reads and lists one entry per CDR3 protein. This sample has around 250,000 distinct CDR3 sequences, with over 20% found just once.

Sample: blood. This receptor was identified in a woman in her forties with Graves' ophthalmopathy. This chain connects TRBV14 to TRBJ1-1, with D hard to call. The CDR3 spells CASSQRALGNTEAFF. The DNA for the CDR3 is TGTGCCAGCAGCCAACGGGCGCTCGGGAACACTGAAGCTTTCTTT.